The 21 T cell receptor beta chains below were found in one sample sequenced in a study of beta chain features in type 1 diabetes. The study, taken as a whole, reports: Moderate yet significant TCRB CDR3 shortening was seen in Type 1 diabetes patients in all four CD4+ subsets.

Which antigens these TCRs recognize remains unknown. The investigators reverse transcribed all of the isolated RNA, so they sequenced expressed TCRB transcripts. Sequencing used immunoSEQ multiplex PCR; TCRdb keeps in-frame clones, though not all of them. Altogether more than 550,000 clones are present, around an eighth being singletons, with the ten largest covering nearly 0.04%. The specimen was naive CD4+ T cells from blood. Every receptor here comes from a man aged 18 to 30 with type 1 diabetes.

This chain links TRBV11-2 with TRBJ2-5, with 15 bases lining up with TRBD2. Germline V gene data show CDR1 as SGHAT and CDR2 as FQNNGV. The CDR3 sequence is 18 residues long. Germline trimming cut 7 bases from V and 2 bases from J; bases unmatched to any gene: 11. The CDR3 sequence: CASNSGLAGGKLQETQYF. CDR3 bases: TGTGCCAGCAACTCAGGACTAGCGGGAGGGAAGTTACAAGAGACCCAGTACTTC.

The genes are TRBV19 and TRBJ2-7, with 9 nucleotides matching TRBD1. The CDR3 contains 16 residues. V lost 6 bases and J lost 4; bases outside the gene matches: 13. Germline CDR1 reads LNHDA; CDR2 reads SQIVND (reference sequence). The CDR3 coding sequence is TGTGCCAGTAGGGAGACCCCGGGACAGGGAAGGTACGAGCAGTACTTC. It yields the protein CASRETPGQGRYEQYF.

The CDR3 spells CASSLTSGSRSDEQYF. CDR3 in DNA: TGCGCCAGCAGCTTGACTAGCGGTAGTAGATCGGACGAGCAGTACTTC. The chain combines TRBV5-1 with TRBJ2-7; 8 nucleotides match TRBD2. J gave up 5 bases and V 1 base, and 11 bases lay outside the gene matches. Germline V lookup: CDR1 SGHRS, CDR2 YFSETQ. This CDR3 is 16 amino acids long.

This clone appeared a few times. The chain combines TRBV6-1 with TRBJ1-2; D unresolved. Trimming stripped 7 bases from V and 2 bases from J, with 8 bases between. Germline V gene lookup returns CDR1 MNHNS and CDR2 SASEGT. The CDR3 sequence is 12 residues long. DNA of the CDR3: TGTGCCAGCAATGTTCTAAACTATGGCTACACCTTC. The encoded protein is CASNVLNYGYTF.

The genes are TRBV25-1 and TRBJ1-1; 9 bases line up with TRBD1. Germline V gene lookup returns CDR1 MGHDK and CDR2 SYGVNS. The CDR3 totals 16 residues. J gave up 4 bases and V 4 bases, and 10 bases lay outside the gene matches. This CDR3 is CASSAGTGMGATEAFF. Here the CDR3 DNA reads TGTGCCAGCAGTGCGGGGACAGGGATGGGGGCCACTGAAGCTTTCTTT.

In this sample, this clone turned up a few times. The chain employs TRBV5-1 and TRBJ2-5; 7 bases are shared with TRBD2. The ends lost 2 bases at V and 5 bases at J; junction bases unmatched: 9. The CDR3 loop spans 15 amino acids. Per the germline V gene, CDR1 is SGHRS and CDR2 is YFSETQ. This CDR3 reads CASSFTGTKGETQYF. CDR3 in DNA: TGCGCCAGCAGCTTCACCGGGACTAAGGGGGAGACCCAGTACTTC.

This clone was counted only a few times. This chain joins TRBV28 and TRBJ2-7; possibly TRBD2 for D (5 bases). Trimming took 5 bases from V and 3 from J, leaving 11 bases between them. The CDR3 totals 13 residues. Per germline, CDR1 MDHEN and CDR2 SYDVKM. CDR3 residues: CASSPRGRYEQYF. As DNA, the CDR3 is TGTGCCAGCAGTCCCCGGGGTCGCTACGAGCAGTACTTC. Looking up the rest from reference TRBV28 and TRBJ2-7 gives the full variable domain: DVKVTQSSRYLVKRTGEKVFLECVQDMDHENMFWYRQDPGLGLRLIYFSYDVKMKEKGDIPEGYSVSREKKERFSLILESASTNQTSMYLCASSPRGRYEQYFGPGTRLTVT.

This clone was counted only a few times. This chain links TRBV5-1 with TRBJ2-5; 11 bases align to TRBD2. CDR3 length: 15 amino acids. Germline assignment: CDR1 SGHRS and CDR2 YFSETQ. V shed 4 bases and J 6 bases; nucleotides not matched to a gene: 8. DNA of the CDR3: TGCGCCAGCAGCCTACTAGCGGGGGCCGAGCAGACCCAGTACTTC. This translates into CASSLLAGAEQTQYF.

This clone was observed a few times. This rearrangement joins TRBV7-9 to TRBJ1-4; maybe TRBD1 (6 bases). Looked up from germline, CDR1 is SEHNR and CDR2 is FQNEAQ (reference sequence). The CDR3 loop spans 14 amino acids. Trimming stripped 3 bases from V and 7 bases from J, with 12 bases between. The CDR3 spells CASSLAGVGEKLFF. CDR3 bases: TGTGCCAGCAGCTTGGCAGGGGTCGGTGAAAAACTGTTTTTT. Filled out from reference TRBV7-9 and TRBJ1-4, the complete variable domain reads DTGVSQNPRHKITKRGQNVTFRCDPISEHNRLYWYRQTLGQGPEFLTYFQNEAQLEKSRLLSDRFSAERPKGSFSTLEIQRTEQGDSAMYLCASSLAGVGEKLFFGSGTQLSVL.

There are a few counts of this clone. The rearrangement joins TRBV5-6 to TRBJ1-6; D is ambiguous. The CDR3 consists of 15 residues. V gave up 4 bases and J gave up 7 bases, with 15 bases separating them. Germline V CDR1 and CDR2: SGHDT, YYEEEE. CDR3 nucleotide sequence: TGTGCCAGCAGCCCACAACCGACAAGCAATTCACCCCTCCACTTT. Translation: CASSPQPTSNSPLHF. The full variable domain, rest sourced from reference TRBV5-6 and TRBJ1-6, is DAGVTQSPTHLIKTRGQQVTLRCSPKSGHDTVSWYQQALGQGPQFIFQYYEEEERQRGNFPDRFSGHQFPNYSSELNVNALLLGDSALYLCASSPQPTSNSPLHFGNGTRLTVT.

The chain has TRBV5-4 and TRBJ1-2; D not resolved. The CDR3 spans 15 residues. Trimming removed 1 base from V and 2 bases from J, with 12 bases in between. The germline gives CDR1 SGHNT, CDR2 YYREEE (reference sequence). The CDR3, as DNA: TGTGCCAGCAGCTTGTTAGAAGGGAGGAACTATGGCTACACCTTC. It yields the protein CASSLLEGRNYGYTF.

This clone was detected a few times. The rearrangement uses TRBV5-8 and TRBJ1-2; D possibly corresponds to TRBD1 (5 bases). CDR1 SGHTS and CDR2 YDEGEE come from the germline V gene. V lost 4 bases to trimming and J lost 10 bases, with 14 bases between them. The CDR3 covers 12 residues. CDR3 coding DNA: TGTGCCAGCAGCCCGGGACGGTATTTCTACACCTTC. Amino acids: CASSPGRYFYTF.

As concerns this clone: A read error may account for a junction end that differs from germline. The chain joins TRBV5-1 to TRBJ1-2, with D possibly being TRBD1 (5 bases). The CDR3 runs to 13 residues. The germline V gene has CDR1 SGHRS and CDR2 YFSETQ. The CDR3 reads CASGGTPNYGYTF. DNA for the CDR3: TGCGCCAGCGGCGGGACGCCTAATTATGGCTACACCTTC.

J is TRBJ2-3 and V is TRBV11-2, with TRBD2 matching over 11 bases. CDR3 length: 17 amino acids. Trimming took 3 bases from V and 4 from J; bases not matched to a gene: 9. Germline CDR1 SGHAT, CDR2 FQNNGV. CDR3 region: CASSLGLAAFLSDTQYF. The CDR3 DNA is TGTGCCAGCAGCTTGGGACTAGCGGCCTTCCTTTCAGATACGCAGTATTTT.

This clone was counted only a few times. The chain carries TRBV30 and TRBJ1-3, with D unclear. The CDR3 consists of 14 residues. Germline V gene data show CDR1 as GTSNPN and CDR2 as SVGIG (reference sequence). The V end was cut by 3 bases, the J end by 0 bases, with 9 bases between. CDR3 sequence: CAWRTGNSGNTIYF. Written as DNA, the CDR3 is TGTGCCTGGAGAACCGGGAACTCTGGAAACACCATATATTTT.

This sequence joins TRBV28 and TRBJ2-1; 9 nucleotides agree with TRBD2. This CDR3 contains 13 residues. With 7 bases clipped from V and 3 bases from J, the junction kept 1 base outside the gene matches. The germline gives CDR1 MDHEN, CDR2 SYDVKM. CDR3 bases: TGTGCCAGCACTAGCGGGGTCTACAATGAGCAGTTCTTC. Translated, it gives CASTSGVYNEQFF.

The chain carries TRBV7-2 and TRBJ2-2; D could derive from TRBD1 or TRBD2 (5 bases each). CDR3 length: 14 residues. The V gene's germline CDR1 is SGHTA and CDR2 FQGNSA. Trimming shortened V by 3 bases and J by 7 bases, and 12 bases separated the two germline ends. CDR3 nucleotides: TGTGCCAGCAGCTTCGTCGGGGCGAGCGGGGAGCTGTTTTTT. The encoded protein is CASSFVGASGELFF.

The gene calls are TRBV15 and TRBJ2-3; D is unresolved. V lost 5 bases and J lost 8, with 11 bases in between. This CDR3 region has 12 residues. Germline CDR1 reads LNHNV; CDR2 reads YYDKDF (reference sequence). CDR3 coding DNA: TGTGCCACCAGCCGATCTCCCGGTACGCAGTATTTT. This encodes CATSRSPGTQYF.

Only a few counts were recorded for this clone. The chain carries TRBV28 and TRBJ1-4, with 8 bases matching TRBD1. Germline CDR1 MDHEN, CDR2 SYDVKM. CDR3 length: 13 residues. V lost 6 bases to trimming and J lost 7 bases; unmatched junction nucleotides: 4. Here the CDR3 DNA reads TGTGCCAGCAGCTACGGACAGGGTGAAAAACTGTTTTTT. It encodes CASSYGQGEKLFF.

This CDR3 reads CTSSQLQATHVNEQYF. DNA for the CDR3: TGCACCAGCAGCCAACTGCAGGCCACCCACGTCAACGAGCAGTACTTC. The chain links TRBV1 to TRBJ2-7; TRBD1 was called by the table and not checked on the DNA. TRBV1 is shown as a pseudogene. The CDR3 is 16 amino acids.

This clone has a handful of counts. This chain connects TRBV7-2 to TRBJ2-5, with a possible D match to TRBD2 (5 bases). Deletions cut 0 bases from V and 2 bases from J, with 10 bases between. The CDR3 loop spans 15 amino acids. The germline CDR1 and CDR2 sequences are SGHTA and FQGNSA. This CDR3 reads CASSLAPGFQETQYF. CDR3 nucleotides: TGTGCCAGCAGCTTAGCGCCGGGGTTTCAAGAGACCCAGTACTTC. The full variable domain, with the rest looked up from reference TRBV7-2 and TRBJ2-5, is GAGVSQSPSNKVTEKGKDVELRCDPISGHTALYWYRQSLGQGLEFLIYFQGNSAPDKSGLPSDRFSAERTGGSVSTLTIQRTQQEDSAVYLCASSLAPGFQETQYFGPGTRLLVL.